The rows below give T cell receptor beta chains drawn from one sample of a study of OX40 agonist ivuxolimab in advanced cancers. Sequenced by immunoSEQ multiplex PCR; TCRdb stores in-frame clones only, minus some. Here the sample spans fewer than 50,000 clones, 85% to 95% being singletons. Sequencing was performed on CD4+ or CD8+ T cells sorted from blood, taken in a trial of the OX40 agonist ivuxolimab. These receptors were taken from an adult with an advanced solid tumor such as melanoma, head and neck, liver or kidney cancer. CDR3s include the opening cysteine and the closing phenylalanine or tryptophan. Each record gives: clone size, V gene, J gene, D gene, CDR3 DNA, CDR3 protein. A D gene is named only where the DNA matches it firmly. A clone size is listed for some rows: how often the clone was seen (once, few, many), or a class if it is expanded.

>.|TRBV6-1|TRBJ2-7|.
TGTGCCAGCAGTGAAGCGAACGCGGGACCGGCGCACGAGCAGTACTTC
CASSEANAGPAHEQYF
>.|TRBV21-1|TRBJ2-4|.
TGTGCCAGCAGCAAAGCGCTCCCCAGGGCCACCCGGGACTGCTTAGCCAAAAACATTCAGTACTTC
CASSKALPRATRDCLAKNIQYF
>.|TRBV9|TRBJ2-2|TRBD2
TGTGCCAGCAGCGTAGTAGCGGGAGGAGGTCACGGGGAGCTGTTTTTT
CASSVVAGGGHGELFF
>.|TRBV5-1|TRBJ2-5|TRBD2
TGCGCCAGCAGCGGCGGACTAGCGGGAGTTTATGAGACCCAGTACTTC
CASSGGLAGVYETQYF
>once|TRBV28|TRBJ2-5|.
TGTGCCAGCAGACAAACAGAGACCCAGTACTTC
CASRQTETQYF
>few|TRBV5-1|TRBJ2-1|TRBD2
TGCGCCAGCAGCCCCGGGACTAACATTTACAATGAGCAGTTCTTC
CASSPGTNIYNEQFF
>.|TRBV9|TRBJ2-3|.
TGTGCCAGCAGCGGCCAGGGAATTTATACGCAGTATTTT
CASSGQGIYTQYF
>.|TRBV7-8|TRBJ2-3|.
TGTGCCAGCTTAGACAGGCGAAACACAGATACGCAGTATTTT
CASLDRRNTDTQYF
>.|TRBV27|TRBJ1-5|.
TGTGCCAGCTCTCCCCCCGGGCAGCCCCAGCATTTT
CASSPPGQPQHF
>.|TRBV4-1|TRBJ2-3|TRBD2
TGCGCCAGCAGCCCAGGGACTAGCAGCACAGATACGCAGTATTTT
CASSPGTSSTDTQYF
>.|TRBV6-6|TRBJ1-2|.
TGTGCCAGCATGTTGAACTATGGCTACACCTTC
CASMLNYGYTF
>.|TRBV27|TRBJ2-3|.
TGTGCCAGCGGTATATCGGATACGCAGTATTTT
CASGISDTQYF
>.|TRBV5-5|TRBJ1-1|.
TGTGCCAGCAGCTTGGGCGGGGGCACTGAAGCTTTCTTT
CASSLGGGTEAFF